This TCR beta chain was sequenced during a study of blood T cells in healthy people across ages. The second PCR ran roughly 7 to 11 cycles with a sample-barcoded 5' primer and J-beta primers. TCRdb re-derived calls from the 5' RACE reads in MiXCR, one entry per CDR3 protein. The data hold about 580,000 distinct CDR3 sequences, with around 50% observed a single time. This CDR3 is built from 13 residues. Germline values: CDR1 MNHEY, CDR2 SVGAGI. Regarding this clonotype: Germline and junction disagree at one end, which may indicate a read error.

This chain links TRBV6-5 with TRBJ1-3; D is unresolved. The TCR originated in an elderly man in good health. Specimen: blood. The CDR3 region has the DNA TGTGCCAGCAGGCGCAGCTCTGGAGACACCATATATTTT. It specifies CASRRSSGDTIYF.